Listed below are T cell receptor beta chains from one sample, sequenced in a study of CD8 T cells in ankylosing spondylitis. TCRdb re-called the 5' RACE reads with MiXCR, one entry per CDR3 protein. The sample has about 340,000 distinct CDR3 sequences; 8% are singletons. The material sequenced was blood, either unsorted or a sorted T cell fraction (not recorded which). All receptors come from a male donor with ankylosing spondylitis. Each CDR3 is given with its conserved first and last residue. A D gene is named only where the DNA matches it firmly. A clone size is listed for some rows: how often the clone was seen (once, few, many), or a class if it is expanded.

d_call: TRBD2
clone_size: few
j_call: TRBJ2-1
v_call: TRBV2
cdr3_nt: TGTGCCAGTATTACTAGCGGTGCCTACAATGAGCAGTTCTTC
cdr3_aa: CASITSGAYNEQFF

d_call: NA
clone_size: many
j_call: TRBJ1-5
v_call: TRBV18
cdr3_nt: TGTGCCAGCTCGCCTAACTCTGGGGGGAATCAGCCCCAGCATTTT
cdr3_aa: CASSPNSGGNQPQHF

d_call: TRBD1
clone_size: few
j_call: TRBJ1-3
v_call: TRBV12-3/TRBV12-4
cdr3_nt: TGTGCCAGCAGTCCCTACACCGGGACAGGGTTTGGAAACACCATATATTTT
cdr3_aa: CASSPYTGTGFGNTIYF

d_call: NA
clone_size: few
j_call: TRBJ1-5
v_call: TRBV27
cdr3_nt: TGTGCCAGCAGTTCTACAGGGCCAGCTCAGCCCCAGCATTTT
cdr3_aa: CASSSTGPAQPQHF

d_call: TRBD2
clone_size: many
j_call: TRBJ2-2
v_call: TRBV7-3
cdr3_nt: TGTGCCAGCAGCCCCGGGACTAGTCCCGGGGAGCTGTTTTTT
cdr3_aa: CASSPGTSPGELFF

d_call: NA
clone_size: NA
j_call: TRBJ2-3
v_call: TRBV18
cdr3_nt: TGTGCCAGCTCCGTTGATCGATTCAGCACAGATACGCAGTATTTT
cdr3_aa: CASSVDRFSTDTQYF

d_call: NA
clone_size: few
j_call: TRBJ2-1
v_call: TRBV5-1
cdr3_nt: TGCGCCAGCAGCTTTTCGGGTAGCGACAATGAGCAGTTCTTC
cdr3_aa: CASSFSGSDNEQFF

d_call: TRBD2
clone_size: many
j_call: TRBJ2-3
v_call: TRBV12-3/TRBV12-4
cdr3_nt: TGTGCCAGCAGTTTATACGCTAGCGGAGACCTAGATACGCAGTATTTT
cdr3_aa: CASSLYASGDLDTQYF

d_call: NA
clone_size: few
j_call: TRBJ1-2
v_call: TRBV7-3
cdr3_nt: TGTGCCAGCAGCTTAGCTGCAGGGACGGATGGCTACACCTTC
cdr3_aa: CASSLAAGTDGYTF

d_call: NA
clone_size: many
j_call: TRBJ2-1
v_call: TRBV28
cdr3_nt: TGTGCCAGCAGTCCTACCCCCTCCTACAATGAGCAGTTCTTC
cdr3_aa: CASSPTPSYNEQFF

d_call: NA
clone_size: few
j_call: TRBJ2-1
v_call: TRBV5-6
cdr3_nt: TGTGCCAGCAGCTGGGGTGGGCCGGACAGCGAGGCCTACAATGAGCAGTTCTTC
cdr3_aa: CASSWGGPDSEAYNEQFF

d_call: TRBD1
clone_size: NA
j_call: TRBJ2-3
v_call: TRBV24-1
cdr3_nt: TGTGCCACCAGTGATTTGTCGATCACAGGGGTGGATACGCAGTATTTT
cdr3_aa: CATSDLSITGVDTQYF

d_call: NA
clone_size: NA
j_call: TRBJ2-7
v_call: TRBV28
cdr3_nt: TGTGCCAGCAGTTTAATGGGGGAGCAGTACTTC
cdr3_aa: CASSLMGEQYF

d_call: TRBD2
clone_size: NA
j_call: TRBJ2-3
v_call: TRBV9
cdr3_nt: TGTGCCAGCAGCGTGGGACTAGGACCCACAGATACGCAGTATTTT
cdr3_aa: CASSVGLGPTDTQYF

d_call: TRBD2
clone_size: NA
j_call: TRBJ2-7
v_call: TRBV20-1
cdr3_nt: TGCAGTGCTAGTCCCCTAGCGGGCGCCTACGAGCAGTACTTC
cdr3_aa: CSASPLAGAYEQYF

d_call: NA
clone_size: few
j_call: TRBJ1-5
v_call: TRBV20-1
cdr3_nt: TGCAGTGCTAGGGGAGCTTCTAGCAATCAGCCCCAGCATTTT
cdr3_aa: CSARGASSNQPQHF

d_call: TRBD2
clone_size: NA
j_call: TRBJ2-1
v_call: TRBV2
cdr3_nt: TGTGCCAGCAGTTCCGAGCGGGAGGGGACCTACAATGAGCAGTTCTTC
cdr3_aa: CASSSEREGTYNEQFF

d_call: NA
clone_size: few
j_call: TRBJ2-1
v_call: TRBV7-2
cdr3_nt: TGTGCCAGCAGCCACCCGGGTCCTTTCCGGGAGCAGTTCTTC
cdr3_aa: CASSHPGPFREQFF

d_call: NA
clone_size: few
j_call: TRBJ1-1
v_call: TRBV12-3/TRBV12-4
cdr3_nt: TGTGCCAGCACCAACTTCAGAAACACTGAAGCTTTCTTT
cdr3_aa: CASTNFRNTEAFF

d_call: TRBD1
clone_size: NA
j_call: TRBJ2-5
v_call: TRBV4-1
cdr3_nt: TGCGCCAGCAGCCAAGGACAGGGGGGGGAGACCCAGTACTTC
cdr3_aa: CASSQGQGGETQYF

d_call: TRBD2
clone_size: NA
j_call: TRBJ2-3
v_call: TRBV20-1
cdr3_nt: TGCAGTGCTAGGCATCCTAGCGGGAGGGGTACCACAGATACGCAGTATTTT
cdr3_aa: CSARHPSGRGTTDTQYF

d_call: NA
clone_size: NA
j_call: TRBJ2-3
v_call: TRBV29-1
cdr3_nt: TGCAGCGTTGGACAGTTCTACACAGATACGCAGTATTTT
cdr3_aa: CSVGQFYTDTQYF

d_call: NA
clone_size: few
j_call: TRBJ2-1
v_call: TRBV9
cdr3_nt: TGTGCCAGCAGCGTAGGCGGAAGCGGGTCCTACAATGAGCAGTTCTTC
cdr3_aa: CASSVGGSGSYNEQFF

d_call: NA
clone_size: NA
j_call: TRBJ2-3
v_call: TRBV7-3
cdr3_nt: TGTGCCAGCAGCTTAATCGGGGGAGGGAAGGGGGCAGATACGCAGTATTTT
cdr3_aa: CASSLIGGGKGADTQYF

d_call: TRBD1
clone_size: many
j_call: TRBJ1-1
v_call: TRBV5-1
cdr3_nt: TGCGCCAGCAGCTTGGGGGACAGGCGGAACACTGAAGCTTTCTTT
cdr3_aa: CASSLGDRRNTEAFF